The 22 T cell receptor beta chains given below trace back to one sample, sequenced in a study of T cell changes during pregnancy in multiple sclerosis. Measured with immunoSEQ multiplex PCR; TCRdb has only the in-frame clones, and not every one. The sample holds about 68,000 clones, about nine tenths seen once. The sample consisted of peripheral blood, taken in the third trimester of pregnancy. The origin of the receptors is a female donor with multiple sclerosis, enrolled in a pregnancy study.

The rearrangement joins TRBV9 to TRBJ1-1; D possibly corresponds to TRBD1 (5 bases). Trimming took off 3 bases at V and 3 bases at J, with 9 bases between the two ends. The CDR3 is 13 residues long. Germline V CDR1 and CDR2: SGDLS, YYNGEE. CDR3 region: CASSAGTHTEAFF. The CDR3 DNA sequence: TGTGCCAGCAGCGCAGGGACTCACACTGAAGCTTTCTTT.

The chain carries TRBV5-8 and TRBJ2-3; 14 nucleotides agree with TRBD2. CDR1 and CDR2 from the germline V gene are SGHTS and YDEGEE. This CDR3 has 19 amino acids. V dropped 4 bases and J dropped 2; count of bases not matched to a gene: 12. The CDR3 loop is CASSPGLAGGSSFTDTQYF. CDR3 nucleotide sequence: TGTGCCAGCAGCCCAGGACTAGCGGGGGGATCCTCTTTCACAGATACGCAGTATTTT.

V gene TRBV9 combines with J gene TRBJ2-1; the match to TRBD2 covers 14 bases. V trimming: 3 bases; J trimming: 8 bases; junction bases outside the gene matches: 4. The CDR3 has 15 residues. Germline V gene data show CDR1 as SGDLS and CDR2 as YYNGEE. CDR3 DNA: TGTGCCAGCAGCGCCGGGACTAGCGGGAGCCATGAGCAGTTCTTC. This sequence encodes CASSAGTSGSHEQFF.

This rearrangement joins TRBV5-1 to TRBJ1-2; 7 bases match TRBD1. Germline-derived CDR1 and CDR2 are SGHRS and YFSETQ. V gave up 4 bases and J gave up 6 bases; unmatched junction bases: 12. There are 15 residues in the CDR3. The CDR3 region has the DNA TGCGCCAGCAGCGTCTCAAGGGTGACAGGGAATGGCTACACCTTC. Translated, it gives CASSVSRVTGNGYTF.

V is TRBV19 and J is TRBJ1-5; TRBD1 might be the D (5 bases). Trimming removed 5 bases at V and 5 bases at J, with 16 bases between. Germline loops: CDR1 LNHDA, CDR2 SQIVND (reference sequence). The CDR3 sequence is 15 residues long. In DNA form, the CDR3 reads TGTGCCAGTAGTTCCAGGGTGATATCGGATCAGCCCCAGCATTTT. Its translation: CASSSRVISDQPQHF.

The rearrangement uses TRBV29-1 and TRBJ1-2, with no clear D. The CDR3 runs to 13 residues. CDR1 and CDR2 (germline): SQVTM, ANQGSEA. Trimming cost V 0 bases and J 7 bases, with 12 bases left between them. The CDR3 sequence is CSVEEREGAGYTF. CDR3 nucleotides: TGCAGCGTTGAAGAAAGGGAGGGTGCTGGCTACACCTTC.

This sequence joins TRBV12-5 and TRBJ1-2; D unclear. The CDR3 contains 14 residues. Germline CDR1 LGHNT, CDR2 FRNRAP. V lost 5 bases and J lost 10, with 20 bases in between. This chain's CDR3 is CASGAENDWSFYTF. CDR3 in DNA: TGTGCTAGTGGTGCTGAAAATGACTGGTCGTTCTACACCTTC.

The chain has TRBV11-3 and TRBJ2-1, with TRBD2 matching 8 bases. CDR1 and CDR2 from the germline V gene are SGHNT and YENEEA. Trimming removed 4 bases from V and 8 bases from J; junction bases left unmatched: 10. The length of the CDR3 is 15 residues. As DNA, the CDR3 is TGTGCCAGCAGCTCAGAAGCATACGGGGGGGATGAGCAGTTCTTC. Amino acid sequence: CASSSEAYGGDEQFF.

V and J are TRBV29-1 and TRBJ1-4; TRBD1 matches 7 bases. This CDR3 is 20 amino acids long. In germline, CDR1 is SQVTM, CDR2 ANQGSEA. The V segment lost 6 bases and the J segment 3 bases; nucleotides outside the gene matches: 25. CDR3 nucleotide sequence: TGCAGCGTAAGAAGGATAACGGGACAGATATCCTGTTCAGCTAATGAAAAACTGTTTTTT. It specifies CSVRRITGQISCSANEKLFF.

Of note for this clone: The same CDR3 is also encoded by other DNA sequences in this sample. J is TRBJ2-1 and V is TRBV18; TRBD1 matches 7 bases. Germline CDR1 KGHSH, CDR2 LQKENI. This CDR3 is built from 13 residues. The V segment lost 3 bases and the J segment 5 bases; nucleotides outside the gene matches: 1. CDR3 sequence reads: CASSPGQNNEQFF. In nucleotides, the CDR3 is TGTGCCAGCTCACCGGGACAGAACAATGAGCAGTTCTTC.

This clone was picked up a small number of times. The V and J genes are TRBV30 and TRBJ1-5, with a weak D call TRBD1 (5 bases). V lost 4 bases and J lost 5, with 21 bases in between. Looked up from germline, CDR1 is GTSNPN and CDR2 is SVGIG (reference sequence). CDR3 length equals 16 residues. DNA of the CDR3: TGTGCCTGGAAATCACGTCAGGGTGGTCTGGATCAGCCCCAGCATTTT. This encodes CAWKSRQGGLDQPQHF.

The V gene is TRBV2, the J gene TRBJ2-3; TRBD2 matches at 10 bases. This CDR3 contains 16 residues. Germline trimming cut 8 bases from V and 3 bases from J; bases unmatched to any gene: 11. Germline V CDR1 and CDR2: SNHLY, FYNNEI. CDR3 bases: TGTGCCAGCGGGCGGCTAGCGGGAGCAGGGACAGATACGCAGTATTTT. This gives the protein CASGRLAGAGTDTQYF.

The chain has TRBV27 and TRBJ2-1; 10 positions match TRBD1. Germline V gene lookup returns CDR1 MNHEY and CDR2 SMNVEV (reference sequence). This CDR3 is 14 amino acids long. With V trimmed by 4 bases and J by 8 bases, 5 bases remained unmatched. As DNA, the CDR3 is TGTGCCAGCAGTTCGGACAGGGGGGGGGATGAGCAGTTCTTC. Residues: CASSSDRGGDEQFF.

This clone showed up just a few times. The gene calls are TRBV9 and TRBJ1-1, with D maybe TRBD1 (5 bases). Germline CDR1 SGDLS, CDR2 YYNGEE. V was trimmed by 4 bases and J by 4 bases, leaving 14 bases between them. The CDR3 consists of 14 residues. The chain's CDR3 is CASSFNVGGTEAFF. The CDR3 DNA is TGTGCCAGCAGCTTCAACGTGGGGGGCACTGAAGCTTTCTTT. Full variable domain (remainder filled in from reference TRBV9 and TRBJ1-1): DSGVTQTPKHLITATGQRVTLRCSPRSGDLSVYWYQQSLDQGLQFLIQYYNGEERAKGNILERFSAQQFPDLHSELNLSSLELGDSALYFCASSFNVGGTEAFFGQGTRLTVV.

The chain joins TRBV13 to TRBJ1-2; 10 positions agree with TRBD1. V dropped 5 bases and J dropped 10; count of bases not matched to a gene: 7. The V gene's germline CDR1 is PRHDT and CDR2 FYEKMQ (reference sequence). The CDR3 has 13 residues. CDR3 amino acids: CASSPGQGVVYTF. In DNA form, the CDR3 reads TGTGCCAGCAGCCCCGGACAGGGGGTTGTCTACACCTTC.

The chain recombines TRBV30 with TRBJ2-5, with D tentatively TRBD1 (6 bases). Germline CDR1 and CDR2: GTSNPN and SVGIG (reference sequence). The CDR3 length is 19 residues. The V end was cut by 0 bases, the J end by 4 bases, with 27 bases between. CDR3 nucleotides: TGTGCCTGGAGTGTACTCCGCGTGTTAAGTAACAGGGAAGGAGAGACCCAGTACTTC. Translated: CAWSVLRVLSNREGETQYF.

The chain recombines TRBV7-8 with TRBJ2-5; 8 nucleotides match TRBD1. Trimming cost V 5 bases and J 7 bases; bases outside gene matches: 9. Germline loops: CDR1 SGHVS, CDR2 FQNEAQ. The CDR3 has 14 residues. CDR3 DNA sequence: TGTGCCAGCAGCCTCCAGGGGGCTTTAGGGACCCAGTACTTC. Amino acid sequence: CASSLQGALGTQYF.

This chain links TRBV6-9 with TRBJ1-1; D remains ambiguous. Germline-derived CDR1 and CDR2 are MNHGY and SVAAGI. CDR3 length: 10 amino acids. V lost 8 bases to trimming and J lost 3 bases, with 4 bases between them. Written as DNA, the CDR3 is TGTGCCAGCCGGTACACTGAAGCTTTCTTT. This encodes CASRYTEAFF.

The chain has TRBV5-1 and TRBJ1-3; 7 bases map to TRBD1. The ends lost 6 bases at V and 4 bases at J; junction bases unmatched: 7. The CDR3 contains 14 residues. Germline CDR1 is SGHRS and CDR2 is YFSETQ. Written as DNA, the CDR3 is TGCGCCAGCACCCCCGGGACAGCAGGAAACACCATATATTTT. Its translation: CASTPGTAGNTIYF.

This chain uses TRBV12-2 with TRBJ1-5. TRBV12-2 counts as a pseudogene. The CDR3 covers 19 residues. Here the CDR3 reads CASRPHCLIRGDSNQPQHF. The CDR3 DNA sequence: TGTGCAAGTCGCCCCCACTGTCTGATCCGAGGAGATAGCAATCAGCCCCAGCATTTT.

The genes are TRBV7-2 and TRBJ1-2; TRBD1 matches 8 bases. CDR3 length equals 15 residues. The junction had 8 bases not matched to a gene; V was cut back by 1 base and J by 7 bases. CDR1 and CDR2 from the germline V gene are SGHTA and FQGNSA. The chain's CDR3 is CASSLEGQGAVGYTF. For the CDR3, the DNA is TGTGCCAGCAGCTTAGAGGGGCAGGGGGCAGTTGGCTACACCTTC. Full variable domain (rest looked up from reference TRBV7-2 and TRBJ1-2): GAGVSQSPSNKVTEKGKDVELRCDPISGHTALYWYRQSLGQGLEFLIYFQGNSAPDKSGLPSDRFSAERTGGSVSTLTIQRTQQEDSAVYLCASSLEGQGAVGYTFGSGTRLTVV.

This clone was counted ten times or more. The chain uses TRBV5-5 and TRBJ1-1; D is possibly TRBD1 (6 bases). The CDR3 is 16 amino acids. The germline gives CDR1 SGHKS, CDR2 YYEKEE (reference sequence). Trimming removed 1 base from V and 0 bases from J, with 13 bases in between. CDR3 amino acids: CASSLFGGGLNTEAFF. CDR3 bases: TGTGCCAGCAGCTTGTTCGGGGGGGGCTTGAACACTGAAGCTTTCTTT. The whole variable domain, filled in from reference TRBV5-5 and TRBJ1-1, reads DAGVTQSPTHLIKTRGQQVTLRCSPISGHKSVSWYQQVLGQGPQFIFQYYEKEERGRGNFPDRFSARQFPNYSSELNVNALLLGDSALYLCASSLFGGGLNTEAFFGQGTRLTVV.